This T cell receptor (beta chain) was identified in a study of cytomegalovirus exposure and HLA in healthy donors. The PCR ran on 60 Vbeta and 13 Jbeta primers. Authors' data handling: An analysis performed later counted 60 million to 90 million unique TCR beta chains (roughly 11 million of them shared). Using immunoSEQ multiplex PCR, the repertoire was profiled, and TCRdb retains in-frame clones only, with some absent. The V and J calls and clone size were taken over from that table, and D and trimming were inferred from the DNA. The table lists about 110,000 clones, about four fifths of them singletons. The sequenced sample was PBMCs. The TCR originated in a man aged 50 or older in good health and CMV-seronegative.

The CDR3 reads CASSLLGTATGELFF. CDR3 in DNA: TGTGCCAGCAGCCTACTCGGGACAGCCACCGGGGAGCTGTTTTTT. V gene TRBV11-2 combines with J gene TRBJ2-2; 7 bases match TRBD1. The length of the CDR3 is 15 residues. Unmatched junction bases numbered 7, after V lost 5 bases and J lost 4 bases. Germline V lookup: CDR1 SGHAT, CDR2 FQNNGV.